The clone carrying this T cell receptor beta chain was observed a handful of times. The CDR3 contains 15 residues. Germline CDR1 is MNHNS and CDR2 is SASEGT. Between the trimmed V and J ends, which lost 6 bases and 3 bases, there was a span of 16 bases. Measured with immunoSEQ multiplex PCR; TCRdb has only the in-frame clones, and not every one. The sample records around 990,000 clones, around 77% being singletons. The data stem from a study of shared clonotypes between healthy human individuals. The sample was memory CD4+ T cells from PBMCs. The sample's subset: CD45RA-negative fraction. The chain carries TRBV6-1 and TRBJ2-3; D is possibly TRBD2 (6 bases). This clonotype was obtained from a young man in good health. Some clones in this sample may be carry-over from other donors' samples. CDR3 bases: TGTGCCAGCAGGGAGGTCGGGAGTTGGACAGATACGCAGTATTTT. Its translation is CASREVGSWTDTQYF.